Sequencing of this T cell receptor beta chain was carried out in a study of beta chain features in type 1 diabetes. General observations from the study: Among patients, naive, central memory and Treg TCRB repertoires appeared more similar than among healthy donors.

A single heparinised draw of about 120 mL on average was taken per donor. Via CD45RO/CCR7/CD25/CD127/CD95/CD27, cells of the CD4+ naive, central memory, regulatory and stem cell-like memory subsets were sorted. CDR1 and CDR2 from the germline V gene are SGHNT and YYREEE (reference sequence). V was cut by 0 bases and J by 3 bases, with 6 bases left in between. The CDR3 extends over 13 amino acids. The whole isolated RNA underwent reverse transcription, so sequencing captured expressed TCRB transcripts. Clones were sequenced by immunoSEQ multiplex PCR, and TCRdb holds only the in-frame ones, with some missing. This table holds some 330,000 clones, 11% found once. Concerning this clone: What it binds is not known. Other DNA variants within this sample encode the same CDR3.

Input material: naive CD4+ T cells from blood. The receptor was isolated from a woman aged 25 to 39 in good health. V is TRBV5-4 and J is TRBJ2-5; D gene unclear. CDR3 region: CASSLVQKETQYF. The DNA of the CDR3 is TGTGCCAGCAGCTTGGTACAAAAAGAGACCCAGTACTTC.